The 5 T cell receptor beta chains below were found in one sample sequenced in a study of early T cells in non-severe SARS-CoV-2 infection. One entry per CDR3 protein results from TCRdb running MiXCR on the 5' RACE reads. The profile shows fewer than 110,000 distinct CDR3 sequences, 11% of them singletons. The sample consisted of whole blood. The source of these receptors is an adult who was a healthcare worker with PCR-confirmed SARS-CoV-2 infection or an uninfected control (not recorded which).

A few counts support this clonotype. The V gene is TRBV12-3 or TRBV12-4, the J gene TRBJ1-4; D perhaps matches TRBD1 (5 bases). V lost 8 bases to trimming and J lost 8 bases, with 18 bases between them. This CDR3 spans 14 amino acids. The CDR3 reads CASRSGQGNEKLFF. The CDR3, as DNA: TGTGCCAGCCGTTCGGGGCAGGGAAACGAAAAACTGTTTTTT.

This clonotype has more than one count but fewer than ten. The genes are TRBV4-3 and TRBJ2-3, with 10 bases fitting TRBD2. CDR3 length equals 15 residues. From germline, CDR1 is LGHNA and CDR2 YSLEER. The J segment lost 2 bases and the V segment lost 6 bases, leaving 5 bases of the junction unmatched. The CDR3 sequence: CASRRTSGHTDTQYF. The CDR3 DNA sequence: TGCGCCAGCAGGCGGACTAGCGGTCACACAGATACGCAGTATTTT.

This clonotype has more than one count but fewer than ten. The V gene is TRBV6-2 or TRBV6-3, the J gene TRBJ2-7; 10 bases align to TRBD2. Germline trimming cut 5 bases from V and 6 bases from J; bases unmatched to any gene: 7. Germline loops: CDR1 MNHEY, CDR2 SVGEGT. The CDR3 covers 14 residues. The CDR3 DNA reads TGTGCCAGCAGTGCCGGGACTAGCGCTGTCGAGCAGTACTTC. Its protein is CASSAGTSAVEQYF.

In its sample, this clonotype was seen many times. The chain links TRBV19 to TRBJ2-1, with a possible D match to TRBD2 (5 bases). The CDR3 runs 12 residues. Trimming shortened V by 10 bases and J by 4 bases, and 11 bases separated the two germline ends. Germline CDR1 LNHDA, CDR2 SQIVND (reference sequence). The CDR3 region is CATTSSYNEQFF. The CDR3 DNA follows: TGTGCCACTACTAGTTCTTACAATGAGCAGTTCTTC.

This clonotype was seen ten or more times. The CDR3, as DNA: TGCAGTGCTAGCGTCAGGAACACTGAAGCTTTCTTT. Its protein is CSASVRNTEAFF. V gene TRBV20-1 combines with J gene TRBJ1-1; D unresolved. Germline CDR1 reads DFQATT; CDR2 reads SNEGSKA (reference sequence). CDR3 length: 12 amino acids. Trimming took off 3 bases at V and 1 base at J, with 6 bases between the two ends.